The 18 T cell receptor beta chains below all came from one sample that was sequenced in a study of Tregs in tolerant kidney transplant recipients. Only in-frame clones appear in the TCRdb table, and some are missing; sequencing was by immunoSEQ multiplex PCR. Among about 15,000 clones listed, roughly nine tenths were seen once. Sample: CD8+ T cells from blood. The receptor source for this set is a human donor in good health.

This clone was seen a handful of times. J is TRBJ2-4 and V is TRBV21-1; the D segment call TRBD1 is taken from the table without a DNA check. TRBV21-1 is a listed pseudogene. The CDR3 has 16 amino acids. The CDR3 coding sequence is TGTGCCAGCAGAGGTCGGGGACAAAAAGCCAAAAACATTCAGTACTTC. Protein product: CASRGRGQKAKNIQYF.

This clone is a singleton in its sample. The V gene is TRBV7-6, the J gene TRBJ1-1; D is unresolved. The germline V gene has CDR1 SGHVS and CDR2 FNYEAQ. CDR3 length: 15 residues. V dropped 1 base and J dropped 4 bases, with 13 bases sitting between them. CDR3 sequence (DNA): TGTGCCAGCAGCTTAGGATTTTTTGTAGGCACTGAAGCTTTCTTT. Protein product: CASSLGFFVGTEAFF.

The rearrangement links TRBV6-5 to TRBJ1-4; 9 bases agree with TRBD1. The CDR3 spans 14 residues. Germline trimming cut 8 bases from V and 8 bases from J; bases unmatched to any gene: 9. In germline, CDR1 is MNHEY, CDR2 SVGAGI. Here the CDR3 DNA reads TGTGCCAGCGGACGACAGGGGGTGCGGGAAAAACTGTTTTTT. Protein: CASGRQGVREKLFF.

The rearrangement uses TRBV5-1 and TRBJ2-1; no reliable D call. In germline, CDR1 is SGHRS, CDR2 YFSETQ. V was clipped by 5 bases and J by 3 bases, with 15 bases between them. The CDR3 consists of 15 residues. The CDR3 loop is CASRLLTYLYNEQFF. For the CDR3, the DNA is TGCGCCAGCAGACTCTTGACGTATCTCTACAATGAGCAGTTCTTC. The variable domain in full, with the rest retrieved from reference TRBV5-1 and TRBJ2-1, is KAGVTQTPRYLIKTRGQQVTLSCSPISGHRSVSWYQQTPGQGLQFLFEYFSETQRNKGNFPGRFSGRQFSNSRSEMNVSTLELGDSALYLCASRLLTYLYNEQFFGPGTRLTVL.

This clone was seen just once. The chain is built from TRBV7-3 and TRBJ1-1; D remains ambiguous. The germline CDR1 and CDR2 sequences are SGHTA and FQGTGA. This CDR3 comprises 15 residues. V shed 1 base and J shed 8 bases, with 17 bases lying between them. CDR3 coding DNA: TGTGCCAGCAGCTTAAGAGGGAAGGAGTCGACCGAAGCTTTCTTT. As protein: CASSLRGKESTEAFF.

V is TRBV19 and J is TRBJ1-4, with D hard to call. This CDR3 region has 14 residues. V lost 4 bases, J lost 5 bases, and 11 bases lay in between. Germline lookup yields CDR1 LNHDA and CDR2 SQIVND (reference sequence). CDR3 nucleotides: TGTGCCAGTAGTACTCTCGACTGGAATGAAAAACTGTTTTTT. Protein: CASSTLDWNEKLFF.

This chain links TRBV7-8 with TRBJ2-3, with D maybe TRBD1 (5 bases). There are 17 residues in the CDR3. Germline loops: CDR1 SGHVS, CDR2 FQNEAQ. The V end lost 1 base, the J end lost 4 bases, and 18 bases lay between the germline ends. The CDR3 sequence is CASSLEELGHSADTQYF. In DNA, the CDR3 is TGTGCCAGCAGCTTAGAGGAGTTGGGGCACAGTGCAGATACGCAGTATTTT.

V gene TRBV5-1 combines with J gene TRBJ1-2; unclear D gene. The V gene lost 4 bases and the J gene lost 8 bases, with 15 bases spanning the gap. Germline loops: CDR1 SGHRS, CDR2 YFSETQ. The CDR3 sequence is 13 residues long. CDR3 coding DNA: TGCGCCAGCAGCGCCTCTGACCCGGGGGGCTACACCTTC. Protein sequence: CASSASDPGGYTF.

The CDR3 DNA follows: TGTGCCACCAGGGGGGCTGCTAATGAAAAACTGTTTTTT. It yields the protein CATRGAANEKLFF. The chain is built from TRBV15 and TRBJ1-4; D perhaps matches TRBD1 (6 bases). CDR3 length: 13 residues. Germline lookup yields CDR1 LNHNV and CDR2 YYDKDF (reference sequence). Between the trimmed V and J ends, which lost 6 bases and 3 bases, there was a span of 8 bases.

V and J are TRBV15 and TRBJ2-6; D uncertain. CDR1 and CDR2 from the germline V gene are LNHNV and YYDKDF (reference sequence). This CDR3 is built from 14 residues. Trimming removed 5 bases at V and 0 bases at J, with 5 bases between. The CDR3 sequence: CATSPGSGANVLTF. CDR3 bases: TGTGCCACCAGCCCCGGCTCTGGGGCCAACGTCCTGACTTTC.

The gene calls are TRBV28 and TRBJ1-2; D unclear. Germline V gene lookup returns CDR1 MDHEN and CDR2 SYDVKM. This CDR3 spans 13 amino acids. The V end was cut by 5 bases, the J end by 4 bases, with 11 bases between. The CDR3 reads CASSPGLTYGYTF. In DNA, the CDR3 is TGTGCCAGCAGTCCAGGACTGACCTATGGCTACACCTTC.

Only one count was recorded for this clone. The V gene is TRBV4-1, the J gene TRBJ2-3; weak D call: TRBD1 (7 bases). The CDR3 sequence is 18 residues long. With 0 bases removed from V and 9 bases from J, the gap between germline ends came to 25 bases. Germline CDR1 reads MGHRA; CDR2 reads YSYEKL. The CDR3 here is CASSQERTGGASPRTQYF. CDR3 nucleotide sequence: TGCGCCAGCAGCCAAGAAAGGACAGGAGGGGCGTCACCGAGGACGCAGTATTTT.

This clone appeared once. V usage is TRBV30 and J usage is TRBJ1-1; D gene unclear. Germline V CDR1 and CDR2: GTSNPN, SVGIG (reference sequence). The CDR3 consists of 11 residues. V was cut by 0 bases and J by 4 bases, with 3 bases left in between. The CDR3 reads CAWSVSTEAFF. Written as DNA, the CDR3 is TGTGCCTGGAGTGTGTCCACTGAAGCTTTCTTT.

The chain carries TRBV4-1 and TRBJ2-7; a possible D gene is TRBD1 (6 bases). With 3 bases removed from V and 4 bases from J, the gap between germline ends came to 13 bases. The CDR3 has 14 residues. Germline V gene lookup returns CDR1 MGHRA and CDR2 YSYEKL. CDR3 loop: CASSQSNREYEQYF. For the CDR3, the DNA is TGCGCCAGCAGCCAGTCTAACAGGGAATACGAGCAGTACTTC.

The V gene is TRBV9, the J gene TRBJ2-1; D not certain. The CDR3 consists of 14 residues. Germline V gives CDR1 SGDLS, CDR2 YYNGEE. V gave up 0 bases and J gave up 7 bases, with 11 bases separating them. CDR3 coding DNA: TGTGCCAGCAGCGTAGACGCCGGCTGGAATGAGCAGTTCTTC. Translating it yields CASSVDAGWNEQFF. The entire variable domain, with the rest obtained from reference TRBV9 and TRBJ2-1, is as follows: DSGVTQTPKHLITATGQRVTLRCSPRSGDLSVYWYQQSLDQGLQFLIQYYNGEERAKGNILERFSAQQFPDLHSELNLSSLELGDSALYFCASSVDAGWNEQFFGPGTRLTVL.

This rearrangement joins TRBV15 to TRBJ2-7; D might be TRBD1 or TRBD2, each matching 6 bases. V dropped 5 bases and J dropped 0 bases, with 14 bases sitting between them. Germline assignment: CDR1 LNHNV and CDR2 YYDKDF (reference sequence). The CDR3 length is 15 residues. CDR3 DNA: TGTGCCACCAGCGCCCTAGGGGGGTCCTCCTACGAGCAGTACTTC. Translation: CATSALGGSSYEQYF.

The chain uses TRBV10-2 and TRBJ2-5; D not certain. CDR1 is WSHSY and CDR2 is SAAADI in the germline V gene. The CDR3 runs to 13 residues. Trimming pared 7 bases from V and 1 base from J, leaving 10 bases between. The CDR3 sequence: CASIGDFQETQYF. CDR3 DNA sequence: TGCGCCAGCATTGGGGATTTCCAAGAGACCCAGTACTTC.

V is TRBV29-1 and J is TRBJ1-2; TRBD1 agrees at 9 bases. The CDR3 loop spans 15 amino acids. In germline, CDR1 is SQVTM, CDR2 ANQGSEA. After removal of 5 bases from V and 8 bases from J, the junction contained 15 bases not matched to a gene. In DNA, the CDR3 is TGCAGCGTTTTTCCGGGACAGGGCCTTTCGTGGGGCTACACCTTC. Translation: CSVFPGQGLSWGYTF.